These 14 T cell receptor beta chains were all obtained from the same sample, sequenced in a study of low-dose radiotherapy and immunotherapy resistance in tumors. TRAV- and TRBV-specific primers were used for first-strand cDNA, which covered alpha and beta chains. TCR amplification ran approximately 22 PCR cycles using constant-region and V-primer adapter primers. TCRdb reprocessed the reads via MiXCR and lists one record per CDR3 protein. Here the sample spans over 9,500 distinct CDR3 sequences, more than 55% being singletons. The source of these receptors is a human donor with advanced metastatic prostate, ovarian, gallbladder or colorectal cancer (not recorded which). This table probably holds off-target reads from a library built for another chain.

CDR3: CSSIDHQWGYTF. CDR3 nucleotide sequence: TGCAGCTCTATCGACCATCAGTGGGGCTACACCTTC. The chain couples TRBV29-1 to TRBJ1-2; D is uncertain. Germline loops: CDR1 SQVTM, CDR2 ANQGSEA. This CDR3 is 12 amino acids long. The germline V and J ends were trimmed by 8 bases and 8 bases, with 18 bases remaining between them. The whole variable domain, filled in from reference TRBV29-1 and TRBJ1-2, reads SAVISQKPSRDICQRGTSLTIQCQVDSQVTMMFWYRQQPGQSLTLIATANQGSEATYESGFVIDKFPISRPNLTFSTLTVSNMSPEDSSIYLCSSIDHQWGYTFGSGTRLTVV.

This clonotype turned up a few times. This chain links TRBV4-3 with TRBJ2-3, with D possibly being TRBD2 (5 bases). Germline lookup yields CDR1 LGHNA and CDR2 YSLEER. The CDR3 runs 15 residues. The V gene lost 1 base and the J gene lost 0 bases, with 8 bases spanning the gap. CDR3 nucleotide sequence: TGCGCCAGCAGCCAAGCGGGGTCTAGCACAGATACGCAGTATTTT. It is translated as CASSQAGSSTDTQYF.

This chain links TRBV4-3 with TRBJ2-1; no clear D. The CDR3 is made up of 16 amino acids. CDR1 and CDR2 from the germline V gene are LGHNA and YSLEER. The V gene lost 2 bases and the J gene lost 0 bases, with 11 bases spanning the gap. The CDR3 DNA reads TGCGCCAGCAGCCAATTAGCCGCCGCCTCCTACAATGAGCAGTTCTTC. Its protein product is CASSQLAAASYNEQFF.

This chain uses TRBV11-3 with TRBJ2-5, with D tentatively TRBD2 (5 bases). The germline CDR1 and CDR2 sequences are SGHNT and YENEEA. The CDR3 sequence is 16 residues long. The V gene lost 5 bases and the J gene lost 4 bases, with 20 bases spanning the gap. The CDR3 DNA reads TGTGCCAGCAGCCCTCCAGCGGTGGGAGAGGGAGAGACCCAGTACTTC. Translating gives CASSPPAVGEGETQYF.

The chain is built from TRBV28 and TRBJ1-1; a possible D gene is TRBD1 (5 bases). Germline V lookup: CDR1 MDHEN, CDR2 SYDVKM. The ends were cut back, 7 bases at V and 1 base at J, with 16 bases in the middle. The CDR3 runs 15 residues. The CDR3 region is CASTARATKNTEAFF. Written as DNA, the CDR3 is TGTGCCAGCACGGCCAGGGCCACAAAGAACACTGAAGCTTTCTTT. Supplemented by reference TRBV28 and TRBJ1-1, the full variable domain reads DVKVTQSSRYLVKRTGEKVFLECVQDMDHENMFWYRQDPGLGLRLIYFSYDVKMKEKGDIPEGYSVSREKKERFSLILESASTNQTSMYLCASTARATKNTEAFFGQGTRLTVV.

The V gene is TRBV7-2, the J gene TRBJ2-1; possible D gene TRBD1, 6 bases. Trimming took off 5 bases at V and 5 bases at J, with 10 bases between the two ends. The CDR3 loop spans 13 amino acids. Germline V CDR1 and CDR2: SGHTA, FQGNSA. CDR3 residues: CASSRNRDNEQFF. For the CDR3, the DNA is TGTGCCAGCAGCCGTAACAGGGACAATGAGCAGTTCTTC.

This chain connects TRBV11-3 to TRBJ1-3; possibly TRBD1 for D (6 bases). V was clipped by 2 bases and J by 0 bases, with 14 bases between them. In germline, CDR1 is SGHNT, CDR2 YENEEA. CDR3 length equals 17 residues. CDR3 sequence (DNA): TGTGCCAGCAGCTTAATGGACAGCCTAGTCTCTGGAAACACCATATATTTT. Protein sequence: CASSLMDSLVSGNTIYF.

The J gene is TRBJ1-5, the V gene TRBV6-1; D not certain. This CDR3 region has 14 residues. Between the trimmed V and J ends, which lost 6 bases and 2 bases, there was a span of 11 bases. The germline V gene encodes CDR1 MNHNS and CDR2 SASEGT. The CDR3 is CASSQVTGNQPQHF. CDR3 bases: TGTGCCAGCAGCCAGGTGACCGGCAATCAGCCCCAGCATTTT.

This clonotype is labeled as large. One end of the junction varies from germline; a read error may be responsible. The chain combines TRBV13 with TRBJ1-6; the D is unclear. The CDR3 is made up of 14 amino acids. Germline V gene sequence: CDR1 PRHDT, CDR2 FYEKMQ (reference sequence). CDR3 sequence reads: CAMREGPNAGKSTF. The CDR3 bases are TGTGCAATGAGAGAGGGCCCCAATGCAGGCAAATCAACCTTT.

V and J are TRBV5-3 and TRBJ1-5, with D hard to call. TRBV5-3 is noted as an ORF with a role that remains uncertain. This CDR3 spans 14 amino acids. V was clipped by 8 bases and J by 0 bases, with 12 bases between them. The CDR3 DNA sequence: TGTGCCAGTATAACCTTGTATAGCAATCAGCCCCAGCATTTT. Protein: CASITLYSNQPQHF.

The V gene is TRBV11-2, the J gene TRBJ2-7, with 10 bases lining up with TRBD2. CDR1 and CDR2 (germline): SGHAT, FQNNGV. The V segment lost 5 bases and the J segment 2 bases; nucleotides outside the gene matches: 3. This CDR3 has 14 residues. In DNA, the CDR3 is TGTGCCAGCAGCCGGAGCGGGGGGGCCTACGAGCAGTACTTC. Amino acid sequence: CASSRSGGAYEQYF.

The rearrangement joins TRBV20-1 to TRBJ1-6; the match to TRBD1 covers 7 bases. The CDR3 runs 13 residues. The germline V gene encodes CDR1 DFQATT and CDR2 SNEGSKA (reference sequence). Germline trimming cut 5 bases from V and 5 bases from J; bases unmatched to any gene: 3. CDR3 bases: TGCAGTGCTGACAGGGCCAATAATTCACCCCTCCACTTT. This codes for CSADRANNSPLHF.

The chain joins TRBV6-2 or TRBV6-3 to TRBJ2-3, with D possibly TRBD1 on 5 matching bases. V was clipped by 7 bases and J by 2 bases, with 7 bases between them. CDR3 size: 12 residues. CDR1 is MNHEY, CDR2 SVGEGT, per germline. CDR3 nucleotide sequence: TGTGCCAGCAAGGGGTTCACAGATACGCAGTATTTT. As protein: CASKGFTDTQYF.

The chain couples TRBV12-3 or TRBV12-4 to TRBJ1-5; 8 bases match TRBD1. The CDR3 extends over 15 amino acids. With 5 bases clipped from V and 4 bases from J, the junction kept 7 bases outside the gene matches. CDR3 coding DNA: TGTGCCAGCAGTCCCCAGGGGGCTGGGAATCAGCCCCAGCATTTT. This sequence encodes CASSPQGAGNQPQHF.